The following is a TCR beta chain sequence with its context. No antigen is known for it. The data are from a study of cytomegalovirus exposure and HLA in healthy donors. Whole-study results and caveats: The analysis excluded some indistinguishable V segments, including TRBV6-2 and TRBV6-3. Across donors, most TCRs were seen rarely, yet some public ones were widespread. There were several of the most significant clusters that appeared linked to common viral pathogens in a later analysis. What a later analysis reportedly showed was that an Asian-associated ancestry cluster had fewer N-insertions than the approximately 670-donor mean.

The PCR used 60 Vbeta and 13 Jbeta primers. The method was immunoSEQ multiplex PCR; TCRdb's version includes in-frame clones alone and lacks a portion of them. This table holds around 220,000 clones, 65% to 90% found once. This CDR3 comprises 15 residues. Germline CDR1 is SGDLS and CDR2 is YYNGEE. Trimming at V came to 3 bases and at J to 10 bases, leaving 8 bases not matched to a gene. This clonotype was sampled from a girl between 5 and 17 years old in good health and CMV-seronegative. Sequenced material: PBMCs. The chain joins TRBV9 to TRBJ1-6; 9 positions match TRBD1. CDR3 loop: CASSAEQGAKSPLHF. For the CDR3, the DNA is TGTGCCAGCAGCGCAGAACAGGGGGCAAAATCACCCCTCCACTTT.